The rows below give T cell receptor beta chains drawn from one sample of a study of molecular identifiers for immune sequencing clone quantification. TCRdb used MiXCR to reprocess the PCR reads, holding one entry per CDR3 protein. Of more than 300,000 distinct CDR3 sequences in the sample, 20% to 25% were seen once. Input material: naive CD8+ T cells from blood, with Jurkat cell RNA spiked in. These receptors all come from a human donor in good health. Some libraries in this study had Jurkat cell RNA spiked in. CDR3s include the opening cysteine and the closing phenylalanine or tryptophan. The D gene is left open where the match is weak. Where a row states a size, it is once, few, many or the class of an expanded clone; other rows omit it.

size	D	V	length	J	DNA	CDR3
NA	NA	TRBV4-3	18	TRBJ1-1	TGCGCCGGCAGCCAAGATTGGACTGGGCCCCCCCTCAACACTGAAGCTTTCTTT	CAGSQDWTGPPLNTEAFF
many	TRBD2	TRBV2	13	TRBJ2-7	TGTGCCAGCACGACTAGCGGGGGTAGAGAGCAGTACTTC	CASTTSGGREQYF
many	NA	TRBV5-4	12	TRBJ2-3	TGTGCCAGCAGCTTTAATACAGATACGCAGTATTTT	CASSFNTDTQYF
many	NA	TRBV7-9	15	TRBJ1-4	TGTGCCAGCAGCTTACCGGGACCGGGTGGGGAAAAACTGTTTTTT	CASSLPGPGGEKLFF
many	TRBD1	TRBV5-6	14	TRBJ1-2	TGTGCCAGCAGCCCCACAACAGGGGTTAATGGCTACACCTTC	CASSPTTGVNGYTF
many	NA	TRBV6-5	14	TRBJ2-2	TGTGCCAGCAGTGCCACCGGGTTTTCGGGGGAGCTGTTTTTT	CASSATGFSGELFF
many	NA	TRBV19	13	TRBJ2-1	TGTGCCAGTGGGGTTTGGTTATATGGTGAGCAGTTCTTC	CASGVWLYGEQFF
NA	NA	TRBV12-3/TRBV12-4	13	TRBJ2-1	TGTGCCAGCAGTGCTGGGGTTATTAGTGAGCAGTTCTTC	CASSAGVISEQFF
NA	TRBD2	TRBV4-3	16	TRBJ2-5	TGCGCCAGCAGCCAGGGACTAGCGGGGGGTCAAGAGACCCGGTACTTC	CASSQGLAGGQETRYF
NA	TRBD2	TRBV20-1	15	TRBJ2-7	TGCAGTGCTCGTCGACTAGCGGGAGTAGTCGACGAGCAGTACTTC	CSARRLAGVVDEQYF